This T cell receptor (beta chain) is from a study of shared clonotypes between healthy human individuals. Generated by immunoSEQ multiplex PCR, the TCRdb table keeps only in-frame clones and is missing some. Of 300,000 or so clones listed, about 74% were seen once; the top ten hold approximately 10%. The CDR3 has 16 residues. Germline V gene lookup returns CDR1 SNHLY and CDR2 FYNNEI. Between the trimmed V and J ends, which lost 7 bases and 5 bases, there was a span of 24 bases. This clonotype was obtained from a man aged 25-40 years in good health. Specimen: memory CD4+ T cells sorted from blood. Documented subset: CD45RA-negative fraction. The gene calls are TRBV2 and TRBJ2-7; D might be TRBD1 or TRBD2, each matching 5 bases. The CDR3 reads CASTPGWGRGNDEQYF. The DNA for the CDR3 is TGTGCCAGCACCCCTGGTTGGGGGAGAGGAAATGACGAGCAGTACTTC.